These T cell receptor beta chains were read from a single sample in a study of shared T cell receptors in the human thymus. TCRdb's copy holds only in-frame clones and misses some; the assay was immunoSEQ multiplex PCR. The sample lists some 660,000 clones; about 87% were seen once. These data were also reused for a study on human thymus T cells.

The material sequenced was thymocytes. All receptors derive from a boy younger than two with a congenital heart defect. The CDR3 runs from the conserved cysteine through the conserved F or W. The order of the fields is D gene, clone size, V gene, CDR3 length, J gene, CDR3 DNA, CDR3 protein. D genes are given only for firm matches. Clone size is not always given. Where it is, it says once, few, many or a class for expanded clones.

>NA|NA|TRBV28|16|TRBJ1-3
TGTGCCAGCAGTTCCTCGACGGAGAGCTCTGGAAACACCATATATTTT
CASSSSTESSGNTIYF
>TRBD1|NA|TRBV28|15|TRBJ2-7
TGTGCCAGCACCGGGGCGCACAGGGGTTACTACGAGCAGTACTTC
CASTGAHRGYYEQYF
>TRBD1|NA|TRBV2|18|TRBJ1-4
TGTGCCACCACTAAGGCGGTCAGGGGGCCGCGGGGCAATGAAAAACTGTTTTTT
CATTKAVRGPRGNEKLFF
>NA|NA|TRBV6-1|15|TRBJ1-5
TGTGCCAGCAGTGGTGACCGGGACATATATCAGCCCCAGCATTTT
CASSGDRDIYQPQHF
>NA|NA|TRBV7-8|22|TRBJ2-1
TGTGCCAGCAGTCGTGGATCGTGCCGGACAGGGGATTGTGCGGGGGGGCCGGGTGAGCAGTTCTTC
CASSRGSCRTGDCAGGPGEQFF
>TRBD2|NA|TRBV14|16|TRBJ2-1
TGTGCCAGCAGCCAAGAAGAAGCGGGAGGGGACAATGAGCAGTTCTTC
CASSQEEAGGDNEQFF
>TRBD1|NA|TRBV28|19|TRBJ2-7
TGTGCCAGCAGTTTAGGTCTCGGGGGCACTACAGGGGGCATGTACGAGCAGTACTTC
CASSLGLGGTTGGMYEQYF
>TRBD1|NA|TRBV4-3|15|TRBJ1-1
TGCGCCAGCAGCCAGACGACAGGGCCCGGGGGTGAAGCTTTCTTT
CASSQTTGPGGEAFF
>TRBD1|NA|TRBV27|14|TRBJ2-7
TGTGCCAGCAGTCATGACAGGGGGCTGAACGAGCAGTACTTC
CASSHDRGLNEQYF
>NA|NA|TRBV27|14|TRBJ1-5
TGTGCCAGCACCGTAGGGGCGGACGCTAAGCCCCAGCATTTT
CASTVGADAKPQHF
>NA|NA|TRBV7-8|12|TRBJ2-5
TGTTCCGGGGGGCCTTATCAAGAGACCCAGTACTTC
CSGGPYQETQYF
>TRBD1|NA|TRBV5-1|14|TRBJ1-2
TGCGCCAGCAGCTGGCGCCTCGGACAGGATGGCTACACCTTC
CASSWRLGQDGYTF
>NA|once|TRBV9|13|TRBJ2-3
TGTGCCAGCAGCTCCTCGTCCACAGATACGCAGTATTTT
CASSSSSTDTQYF
>TRBD1|NA|TRBV11-2|15|TRBJ1-3
TGTGCCAGCAGCTTTAGCGTGACAGGGGGAAACACCATATATTTT
CASSFSVTGGNTIYF
>TRBD2|NA|TRBV7-9|18|TRBJ2-2
TGTGCCAGCAAGGGACTAGCGGAACCCCCTCGGAACACCGGGGAGCTGTTTTTT
CASKGLAEPPRNTGELFF
>NA|NA|TRBV6-5|15|TRBJ2-5
TGTGCCAGCAGTTACGCGGGGCTCCCCCAAGAGACCCAGTACTTC
CASSYAGLPQETQYF
>TRBD1|NA|TRBV27|17|TRBJ1-1
TGTGCCAGCAGTTTTTTTCCCCCAGGGGGCTGGGACACTGAAGCTTTCTTT
CASSFFPPGGWDTEAFF
>TRBD2|NA|TRBV10-3|13|TRBJ2-7
TGTGCCATCGCCGGGACTAGTCGGAGCGAGCAGTACTTC
CAIAGTSRSEQYF
>NA|NA|TRBV6-4|15|TRBJ1-2
TGTGCCAGCAGTGACTCTGGGGGCCCCCTCTATGGCTACACCTTC
CASSDSGGPLYGYTF
>TRBD1|NA|TRBV19|17|TRBJ1-5
TGTGCCAGTAGTTTCTGGACAGGGCGGTTCGGCAATCAGCCCCAGCATTTT
CASSFWTGRFGNQPQHF
>NA|NA|TRBV5-1|17|TRBJ2-5
TGCGCCAGCAGCTTGGTGGTTCGGACAGCTCACCAAGAGACCCAGTACTTC
CASSLVVRTAHQETQYF
>NA|NA|TRBV6-5|14|TRBJ2-3
TGTGCCAGCAGTTACCGAGGCGGGGCGGATACGCAGTATTTT
CASSYRGGADTQYF
>TRBD1|NA|TRBV7-9|16|TRBJ1-6
TGTGCCAGCAGCCAAACTCAACAGGGGATTGATTCACCCCTCCACTTT
CASSQTQQGIDSPLHF
>TRBD1|NA|TRBV5-1|15|TRBJ2-7
TGCGCCAGCAGCCCAGGACAGGGGGCGCGTTACGAGCAGTACTTC
CASSPGQGARYEQYF
>NA|NA|TRBV7-6|15|TRBJ2-2
TGTGCCGGGGCCCTGGGACTGGAGAACACCGGGGAGCTGTTTTTT
CAGALGLENTGELFF
>TRBD1|NA|TRBV7-9|14|TRBJ1-6
TGTGCCAGCAGCCCTCGACAGGGAAATTCACCCCTCCACTTT
CASSPRQGNSPLHF
>TRBD1|once|TRBV6-5|13|TRBJ1-5
TGTGCCAGCCGACAGGGACTCAATCAGCCCCAGCATTTT
CASRQGLNQPQHF
>NA|few|TRBV4-1|15|TRBJ1-4
TGCGCCAGCAGCCAAGTTGGGGGACTAAATGAAAAACTGTTTTTT
CASSQVGGLNEKLFF
>NA|NA|TRBV7-2|18|TRBJ1-2
TGTGCCAGCAGCTTAACGGGCCGGGATGGGCCATCCAGGTATGGCTACACCTTC
CASSLTGRDGPSRYGYTF
>TRBD2|once|TRBV5-1|16|TRBJ2-5
TGCGCCAGCAGCTTTAAGCGGGGGGGGTATAAAGAGACCCAGTACTTC
CASSFKRGGYKETQYF
>TRBD1|NA|TRBV7-8|18|TRBJ2-7
TGTGCCAGCAGCTTAGTAGTTGGAGAAGGGGACAGCTCCTACGAGCAGTACTTC
CASSLVVGEGDSSYEQYF
>TRBD1|NA|TRBV7-9|16|TRBJ2-7
TGTGCCAGCAGCTTTCCATACCCCACAGGGGGCTACGAGCAGTACTTC
CASSFPYPTGGYEQYF
>NA|NA|TRBV5-6|13|TRBJ2-7
TGTGCCAGCAGCTTGGGACAGAGCTACGAGCAGTACTTC
CASSLGQSYEQYF
>NA|NA|TRBV6-6|15|TRBJ1-2
TGTGCCAGCAGTTACTCTGCTGGGGCCCGCTATGGCTACACCTTC
CASSYSAGARYGYTF
>NA|NA|TRBV9|14|TRBJ1-2
TGTGCCAGCAGCGTAGGTACGGAGAACTATGGCTACACCTTC
CASSVGTENYGYTF
>NA|NA|TRBV2|14|TRBJ2-7
TGTGCCAGCAGTTACCAGGGGGGCGGCTACGAGCAGTACTTC
CASSYQGGGYEQYF
>TRBD2|once|TRBV7-3|17|TRBJ2-1
TGTGCCAGCAGCCCTACCCCTCGGACTAGCGCAGACAATGAGCAGTTCTTC
CASSPTPRTSADNEQFF
>TRBD1|NA|TRBV6-1|13|TRBJ2-7
TGTGCCAGCAGTGTGGACAGGGACTACGAGCAGTACTTC
CASSVDRDYEQYF
>TRBD1|NA|TRBV4-3|17|TRBJ2-3
TGCGCCAGCAGCCCGAAAGAGCCGACAGGGAGCACAGATACGCAGTATTTT
CASSPKEPTGSTDTQYF
>NA|NA|TRBV15|15|TRBJ1-1
TGTGCCACCAGCGAGAAAGAACAGGGGAACACTGAAGCTTTCTTT
CATSEKEQGNTEAFF
>NA|NA|TRBV7-3|15|TRBJ2-1
TGTGCCAGCAGCCCGCGGGCGGCCTCCTACAATGAGCAGTTCTTC
CASSPRAASYNEQFF
>TRBD1|NA|TRBV27|15|TRBJ1-2
TGTGCCAGCAGTTCGAGGGACAGGGGAGGACCTGGCTACACCTTC
CASSSRDRGGPGYTF
>TRBD2|NA|TRBV30|16|TRBJ2-5
TGTGCCTGGAGTGTAACGGTAGCGGGAAGCCAAGAGACCCAGTACTTC
CAWSVTVAGSQETQYF
>NA|NA|TRBV21-1|17|TRBJ1-2
TGTGCCAGCAGCATACAAACCCGGGACAGGGGGCTTTATGGCTACACCTTC
CASSIQTRDRGLYGYTF
>NA|NA|TRBV28|14|TRBJ2-3
TGTGCCAGCAGTTTCCCGCAGATGGCAGATACGCAGTATTTT
CASSFPQMADTQYF
>NA|NA|TRBV4-3|15|TRBJ2-3
TGCGCCAGCAGTCCGACTAGTCTGGGAACAGATACGCAGTATTTT
CASSPTSLGTDTQYF
>NA|NA|TRBV7-2|12|TRBJ1-1
TGTGCCAGCAGCCCGCAGGGATCTGAAGCTTTCTTT
CASSPQGSEAFF
>NA|NA|TRBV6-5|13|TRBJ1-2
TGTGCCAGCAGTTACTGGGGCGGCGATGGCTACACCTTC
CASSYWGGDGYTF
>NA|NA|TRBV27|16|TRBJ2-7
TGTGCCAGCAGTTCCCCTGGGGCGGAAGGGATATCCGAGCAGTACTTC
CASSSPGAEGISEQYF
>NA|NA|TRBV4-3|16|TRBJ1-2
TGCGCCAGCAGCGTTTCAGTCGACAGCGAGACCTATGGCTACACCTTC
CASSVSVDSETYGYTF
>NA|NA|TRBV5-1|15|TRBJ1-1
TGCGCCAGCAGCTTTCCCCAGGGTGGCAGCACTGAAGCTTTCTTT
CASSFPQGGSTEAFF
>TRBD2|NA|TRBV11-2|16|TRBJ2-5
TGTGCCAGCAGCTTAAAGTCTAGCGGGAGTGGAGAGACCCAGTACTTC
CASSLKSSGSGETQYF
>NA|few|TRBV6-1|17|TRBJ2-7
TGTGCCAGCAGTGAAGCCCGGGGTGAACCCTACTCCTACGAGCAGTACTTC
CASSEARGEPYSYEQYF